The clone carrying this T cell receptor (beta chain) was seen just once. V was cut by 6 bases and J by 4 bases, with 10 bases left in between. Germline CDR1 and CDR2: SNHLY and FYNNEI. This CDR3 is built from 14 residues. Treatment reported: 19 received Ad26.COV2.S at low or high dose, single or two shots; about 5 received placebo; per-sample allocation not given. It was on day 63 after the first vaccine or placebo injection that samples were taken. This sample stems from a study of Ad26.COV2.S vaccination and SARS-CoV-2 variants. Here immunoSEQ multiplex PCR was the method, and the copy in TCRdb shows in-frame clones only, minus some. The repertoire holds over 400,000 clones, nearly 90% seen once, with roughly 2.5% in the top ten.

The chain employs TRBV2 and TRBJ1-6, with D perhaps matching TRBD1 (6 bases). Here the sequenced sample was peripheral blood, taken in a trial of Ad26.COV2.S vaccine versus placebo. The sequence was obtained from a person between 18 and 59 years old who received the Ad26.COV2.S COVID-19 vaccine or a placebo. The DNA of the CDR3 is TGTGCCAGCAGGGGTACAGGGTATAATTCACCCCTCCACTTT. Translation: CASRGTGYNSPLHF.